The present entry profiles one T cell receptor (beta chain) with its context. Its antigen is undetermined. V trimming: 0 bases; J trimming: 4 bases; junction bases outside the gene matches: 15. The germline CDR1 and CDR2 sequences are LGHNA and YSLEER. The CDR3 covers 19 residues. TCRdb's table, derived via immunoSEQ multiplex PCR, lists solely in-frame clones and lacks some. The sample holds millions of clones, 85% to 95% seen once. The record originates from a study of shared clonotypes between healthy human individuals. Across the whole study: Each donor had three CD4 naive, three CD4 memory, two CD8 naive and one CD8 memory plate. Broader study findings: Researchers found naive subsets generally carried larger estimated richness than memory subsets. Blood alone was sampled, and tissue repertoires likely differ. An effect of sequencing depth on clonotype sharing among donors was expected.

Naive CD8 cells were CD45RO-negative, positively selected for CCR7, excluding terminally differentiated effector memory CD45RA+ cells. The TCR comes from a man in his late teens or twenties in good health. Some clones in this sample may be carry-over from other donors' samples. The V gene is TRBV4-3, the J gene TRBJ2-5; 9 bases agree with TRBD2. Sample: naive CD8+ T cells from PBMCs. CDR3: CASSQDPQAAGGPRETQYF. CDR3 in DNA: TGCGCCAGCAGCCAAGATCCACAGGCCGCGGGAGGGCCGCGAGAGACCCAGTACTTC.